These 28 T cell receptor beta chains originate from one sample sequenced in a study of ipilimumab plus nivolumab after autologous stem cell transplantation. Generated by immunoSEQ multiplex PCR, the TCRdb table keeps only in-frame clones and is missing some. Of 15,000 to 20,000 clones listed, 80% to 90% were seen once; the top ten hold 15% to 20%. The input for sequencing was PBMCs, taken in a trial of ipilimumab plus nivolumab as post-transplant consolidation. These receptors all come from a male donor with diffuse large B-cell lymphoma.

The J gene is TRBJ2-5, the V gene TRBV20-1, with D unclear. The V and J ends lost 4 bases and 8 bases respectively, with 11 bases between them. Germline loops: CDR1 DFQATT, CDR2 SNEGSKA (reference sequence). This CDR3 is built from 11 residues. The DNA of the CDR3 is TGCAGTGCTACAAATGAGGACACCCAGTACTTC. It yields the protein CSATNEDTQYF.

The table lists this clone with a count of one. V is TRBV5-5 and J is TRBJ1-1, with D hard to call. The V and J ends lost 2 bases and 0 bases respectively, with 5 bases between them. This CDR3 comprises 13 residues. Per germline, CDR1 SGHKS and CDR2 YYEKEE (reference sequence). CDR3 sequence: CASSFWMNTEAFF. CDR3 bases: TGTGCCAGCAGCTTTTGGATGAACACTGAAGCTTTCTTT. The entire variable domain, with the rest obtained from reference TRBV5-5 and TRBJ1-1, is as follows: DAGVTQSPTHLIKTRGQQVTLRCSPISGHKSVSWYQQVLGQGPQFIFQYYEKEERGRGNFPDRFSARQFPNYSSELNVNALLLGDSALYLCASSFWMNTEAFFGQGTRLTVV.

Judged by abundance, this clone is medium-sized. The CDR3 loop reads CASSAHEQAYEQYF. The CDR3 DNA sequence: TGTGCCAGTAGTGCGCATGAGCAGGCCTACGAGCAGTACTTC. The chain combines TRBV19 with TRBJ2-7; D ambiguous. The CDR3 totals 14 residues. V was pared by 5 bases and J by 2 bases, with 13 bases between. Germline CDR1 is LNHDA and CDR2 is SQIVND (reference sequence). The full variable domain, completed using reference TRBV19 and TRBJ2-7, is DGGITQSPKYLFRKEGQNVTLSCEQNLNHDAMYWYRQDPGQGLRLIYYSQIVNDFQKGDIAEGYSVSREKKESFPLTVTSAQKNPTAFYLCASSAHEQAYEQYFGPGTRLTVT.

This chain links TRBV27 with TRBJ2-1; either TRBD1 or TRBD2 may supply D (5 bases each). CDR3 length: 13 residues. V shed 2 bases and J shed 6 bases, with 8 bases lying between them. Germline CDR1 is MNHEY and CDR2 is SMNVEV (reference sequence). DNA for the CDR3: TGTGCCAGCAGTTTAGTGGGGGTCAATGAGCAGTTCTTC. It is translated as CASSLVGVNEQFF.

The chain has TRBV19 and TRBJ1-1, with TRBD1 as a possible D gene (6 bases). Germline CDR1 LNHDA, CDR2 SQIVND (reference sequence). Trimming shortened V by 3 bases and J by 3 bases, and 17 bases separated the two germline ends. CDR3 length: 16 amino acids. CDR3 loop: CASSIGPGQHYTEAFF. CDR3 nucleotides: TGTGCCAGTAGTATTGGCCCCGGACAGCACTACACTGAAGCTTTCTTT.

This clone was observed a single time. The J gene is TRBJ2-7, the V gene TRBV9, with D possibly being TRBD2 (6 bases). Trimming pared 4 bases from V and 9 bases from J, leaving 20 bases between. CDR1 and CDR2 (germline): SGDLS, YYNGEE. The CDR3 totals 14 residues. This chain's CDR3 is CASSRGGWRGVQYF. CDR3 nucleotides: TGTGCCAGCAGCCGTGGGGGTTGGCGCGGGGTGCAGTACTTC.

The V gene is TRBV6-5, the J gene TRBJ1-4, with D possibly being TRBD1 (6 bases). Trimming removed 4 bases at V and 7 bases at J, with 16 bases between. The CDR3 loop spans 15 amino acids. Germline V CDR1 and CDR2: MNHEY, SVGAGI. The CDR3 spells CASSFVGGAGEKLFF. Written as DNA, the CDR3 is TGTGCCAGCAGTTTCGTCGGGGGCGCTGGTGAAAAACTGTTTTTT.

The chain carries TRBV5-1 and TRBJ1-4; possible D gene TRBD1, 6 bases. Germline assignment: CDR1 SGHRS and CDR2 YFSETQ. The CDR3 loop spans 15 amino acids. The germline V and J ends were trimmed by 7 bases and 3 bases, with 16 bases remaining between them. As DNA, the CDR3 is TGCGCCAGCTCCCCGCCGGGACACGCTAATGAAAAACTGTTTTTT. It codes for CASSPPGHANEKLFF.

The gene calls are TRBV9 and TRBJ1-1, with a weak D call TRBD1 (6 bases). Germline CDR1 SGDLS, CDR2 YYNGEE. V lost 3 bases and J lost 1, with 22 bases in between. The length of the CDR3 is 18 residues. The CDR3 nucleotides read TGTGCCAGCAGCGCCAGGGGCAGGGGCACTGCGGGGAACACTGAAGCTTTCTTT. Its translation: CASSARGRGTAGNTEAFF.

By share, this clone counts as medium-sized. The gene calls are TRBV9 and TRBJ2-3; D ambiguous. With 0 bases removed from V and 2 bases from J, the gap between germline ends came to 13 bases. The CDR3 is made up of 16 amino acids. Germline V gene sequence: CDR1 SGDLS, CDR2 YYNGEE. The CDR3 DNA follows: TGTGCCAGCAGCGTAGAAGGAGACACCTTCACAGATACGCAGTATTTT. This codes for CASSVEGDTFTDTQYF.

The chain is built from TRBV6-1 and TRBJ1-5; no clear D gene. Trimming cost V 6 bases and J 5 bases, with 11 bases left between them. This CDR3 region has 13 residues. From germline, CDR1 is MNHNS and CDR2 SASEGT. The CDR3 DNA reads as TGTGCCAGCAGCATAGGGAGGGATCAGCCCCAGCATTTT. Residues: CASSIGRDQPQHF.

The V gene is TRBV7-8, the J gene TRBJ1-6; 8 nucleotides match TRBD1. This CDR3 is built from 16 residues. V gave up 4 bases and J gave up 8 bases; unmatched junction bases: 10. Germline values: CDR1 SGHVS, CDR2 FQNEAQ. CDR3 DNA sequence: TGTGCCAGCAGCTCGGACTACGACAGGGGAGATTCACCCCTCCACTTT. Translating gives CASSSDYDRGDSPLHF.

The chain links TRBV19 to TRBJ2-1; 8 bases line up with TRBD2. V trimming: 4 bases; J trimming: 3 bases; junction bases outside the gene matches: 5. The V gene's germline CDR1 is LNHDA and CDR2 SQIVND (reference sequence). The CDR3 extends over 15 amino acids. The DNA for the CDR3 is TGTGCCAGTAGTAAGGGGCTAGCGGGCTACAATGAGCAGTTCTTC. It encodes CASSKGLAGYNEQFF.

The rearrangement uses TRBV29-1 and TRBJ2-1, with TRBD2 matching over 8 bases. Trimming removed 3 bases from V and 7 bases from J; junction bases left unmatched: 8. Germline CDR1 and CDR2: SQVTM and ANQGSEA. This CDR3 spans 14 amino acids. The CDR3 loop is CSVEVGTRYNEQFF. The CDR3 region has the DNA TGCAGCGTTGAGGTCGGGACTAGGTATAATGAGCAGTTCTTC.

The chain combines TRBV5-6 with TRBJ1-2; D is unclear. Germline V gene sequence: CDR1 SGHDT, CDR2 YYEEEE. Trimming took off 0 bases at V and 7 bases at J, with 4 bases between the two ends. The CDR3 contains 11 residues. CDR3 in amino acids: CASSLVGGYTF. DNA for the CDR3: TGTGCCAGCAGCTTGGTCGGTGGCTACACCTTC. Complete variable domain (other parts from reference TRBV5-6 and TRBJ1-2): DAGVTQSPTHLIKTRGQQVTLRCSPKSGHDTVSWYQQALGQGPQFIFQYYEEEERQRGNFPDRFSGHQFPNYSSELNVNALLLGDSALYLCASSLVGGYTFGSGTRLTVV.

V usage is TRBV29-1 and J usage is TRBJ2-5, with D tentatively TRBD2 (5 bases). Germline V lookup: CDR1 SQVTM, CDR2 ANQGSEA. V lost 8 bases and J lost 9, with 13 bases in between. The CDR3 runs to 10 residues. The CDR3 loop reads CSSRTEAQYF. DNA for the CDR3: TGCAGCTCTAGAACGGAGGCCCAGTACTTC.

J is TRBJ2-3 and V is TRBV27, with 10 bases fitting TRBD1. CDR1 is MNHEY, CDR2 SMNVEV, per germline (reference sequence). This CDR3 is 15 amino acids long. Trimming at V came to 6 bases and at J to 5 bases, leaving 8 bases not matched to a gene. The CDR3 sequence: CASSRQGAGEDTQYF. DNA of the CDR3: TGTGCCAGCAGCCGACAGGGGGCTGGGGAAGATACGCAGTATTTT.

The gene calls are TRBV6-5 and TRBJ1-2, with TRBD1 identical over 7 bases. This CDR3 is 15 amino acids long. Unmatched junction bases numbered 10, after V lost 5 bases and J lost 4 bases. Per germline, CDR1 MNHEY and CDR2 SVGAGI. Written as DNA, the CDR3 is TGTGCCAGCAGTCCACGACAGGGCGGCGGCTATGGCTACACCTTC. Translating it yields CASSPRQGGGYGYTF.

CDR3 sequence (DNA): TGTGCCAGCAGCGAAACAGGGGCGATAGCTTTCTTT. This sequence encodes CASSETGAIAFF. This sequence joins TRBV7-8 and TRBJ1-1; TRBD1 matches 7 bases. The CDR3 consists of 12 residues. CDR1 is SGHVS, CDR2 FQNEAQ, per germline. After removal of 5 bases from V and 10 bases from J, the junction contained 7 bases not matched to a gene.

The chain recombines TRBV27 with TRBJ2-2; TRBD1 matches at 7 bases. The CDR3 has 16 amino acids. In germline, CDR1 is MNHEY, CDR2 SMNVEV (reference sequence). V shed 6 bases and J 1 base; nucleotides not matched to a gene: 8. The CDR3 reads CASRQTGTVNTGELFF. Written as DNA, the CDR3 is TGTGCCAGCAGACAAACCGGGACAGTGAACACCGGGGAGCTGTTTTTT.

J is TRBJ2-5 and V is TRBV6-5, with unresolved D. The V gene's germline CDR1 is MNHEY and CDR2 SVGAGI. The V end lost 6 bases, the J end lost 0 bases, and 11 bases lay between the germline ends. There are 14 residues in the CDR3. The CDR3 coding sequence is TGTGCCAGCAGGGCCTCACAGAACCAAGAGACCCAGTACTTC. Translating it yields CASRASQNQETQYF.

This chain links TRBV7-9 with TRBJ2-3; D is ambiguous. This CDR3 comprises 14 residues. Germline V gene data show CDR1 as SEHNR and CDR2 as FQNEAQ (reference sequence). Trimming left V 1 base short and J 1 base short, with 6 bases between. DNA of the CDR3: TGTGCCAGCAGCTTAGAACGGGGCACAGATACGCAGTATTTT. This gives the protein CASSLERGTDTQYF.

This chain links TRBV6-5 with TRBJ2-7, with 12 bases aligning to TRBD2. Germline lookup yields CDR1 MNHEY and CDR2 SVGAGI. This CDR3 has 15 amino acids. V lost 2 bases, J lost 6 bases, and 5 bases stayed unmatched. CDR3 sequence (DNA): TGTGCCAGCAGTTACGGGGGACTAGCGGGCTTCGAGCAGTACTTC. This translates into CASSYGGLAGFEQYF.

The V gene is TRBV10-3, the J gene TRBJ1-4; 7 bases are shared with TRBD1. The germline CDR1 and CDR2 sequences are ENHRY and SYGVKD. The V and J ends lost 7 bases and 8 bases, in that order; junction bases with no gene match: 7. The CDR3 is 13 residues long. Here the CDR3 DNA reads TGTGCCATCACGCACAGGGGCAGAGAAAAACTGTTTTTT. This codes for CAITHRGREKLFF.

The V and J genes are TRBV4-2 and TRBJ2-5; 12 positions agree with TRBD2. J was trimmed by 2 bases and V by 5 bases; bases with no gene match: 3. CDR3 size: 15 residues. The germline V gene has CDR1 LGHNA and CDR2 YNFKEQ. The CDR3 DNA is TGTGCCAGCAGCAGACTAGCGGGAGTACAAGAGACCCAGTACTTC. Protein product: CASSRLAGVQETQYF.

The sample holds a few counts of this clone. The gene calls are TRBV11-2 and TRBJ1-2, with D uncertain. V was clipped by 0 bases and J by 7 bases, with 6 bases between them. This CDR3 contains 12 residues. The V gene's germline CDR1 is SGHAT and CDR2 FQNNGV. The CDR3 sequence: CASSLEGFGYTF. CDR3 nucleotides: TGTGCCAGCAGCTTAGAAGGGTTTGGCTACACCTTC.

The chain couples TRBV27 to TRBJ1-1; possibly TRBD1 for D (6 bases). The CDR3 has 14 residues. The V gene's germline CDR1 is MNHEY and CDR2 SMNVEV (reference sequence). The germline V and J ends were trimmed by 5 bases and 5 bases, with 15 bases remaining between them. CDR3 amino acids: CASSGALRGTEAFF. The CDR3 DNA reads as TGTGCCAGCAGTGGCGCCCTCAGGGGTACTGAAGCTTTCTTT.

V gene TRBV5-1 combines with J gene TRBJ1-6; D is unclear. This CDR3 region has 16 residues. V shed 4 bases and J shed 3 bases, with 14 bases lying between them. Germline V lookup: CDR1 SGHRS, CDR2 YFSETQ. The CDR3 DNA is TGCGCCAGCAGCCTGGACGATAACCGCTATAATTCACCCCTCCACTTT. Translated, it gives CASSLDDNRYNSPLHF.